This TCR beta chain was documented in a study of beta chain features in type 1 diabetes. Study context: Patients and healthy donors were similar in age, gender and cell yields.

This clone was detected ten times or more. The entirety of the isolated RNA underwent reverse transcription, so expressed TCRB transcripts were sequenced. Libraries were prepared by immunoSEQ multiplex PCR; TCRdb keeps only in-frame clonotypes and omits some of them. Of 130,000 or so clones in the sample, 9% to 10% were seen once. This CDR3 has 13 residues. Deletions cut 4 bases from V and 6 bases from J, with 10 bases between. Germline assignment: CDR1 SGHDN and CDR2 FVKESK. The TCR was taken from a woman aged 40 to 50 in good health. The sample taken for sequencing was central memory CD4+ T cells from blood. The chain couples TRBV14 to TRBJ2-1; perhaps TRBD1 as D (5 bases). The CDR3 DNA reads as TGTGCCAGCAGCCGATCAGGGCCCAATGAGCAGTTCTTC. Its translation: CASSRSGPNEQFF.